A single sample gave rise to the 11 T cell receptor beta chains below, sequenced in a study of blood T cell repertoires in COVID-19. TCRdb's copy holds only in-frame clones and misses some; the assay was immunoSEQ multiplex PCR. The sample has roughly 39,000 clones, over 90% seen once. Sequencing used peripheral blood. These receptors all stem from a human donor in a cohort sampled during active COVID-19.

The V call is TRBV5-1, the J call TRBJ1-4, with D perhaps matching TRBD1 (5 bases). The V end lost 4 bases, the J end lost 4 bases, and 11 bases lay between the germline ends. CDR1 SGHRS and CDR2 YFSETQ come from the germline V gene. CDR3 length equals 14 residues. In DNA form, the CDR3 reads TGCGCCAGCAGCCTGCCGGGGGGTAATGAAAAACTGTTTTTT. Protein product: CASSLPGGNEKLFF.

This rearrangement joins TRBV7-2 to TRBJ2-7; D is perhaps TRBD1 (6 bases). The V end was cut by 1 base, the J end by 1 base, with 20 bases between. The CDR3 runs 18 residues. CDR1 and CDR2 (germline): SGHTA, FQGNSA. CDR3 nucleotide sequence: TGTGCCAGCAGCTTAGTTTGGGGGACGACAGGTCAATCCTACGAGCAGTACTTC. As protein: CASSLVWGTTGQSYEQYF.

V is TRBV24-1 and J is TRBJ2-5, with 8 nucleotides matching TRBD1. Looked up from germline, CDR1 is KGHDR and CDR2 is SFDVKD. This CDR3 spans 15 amino acids. V lost 8 bases, J lost 4 bases, and 11 bases stayed unmatched. In DNA form, the CDR3 reads TGTGCCACCAATGTGGCAGGGGGCGTTCGAGAGACCCAGTACTTC. Translating it yields CATNVAGGVRETQYF.

J is TRBJ1-2 and V is TRBV15; weak D call: TRBD1 (5 bases). Trimming took 2 bases from V and 7 from J, leaving 17 bases between them. Germline V CDR1 and CDR2: LNHNV, YYDKDF (reference sequence). This CDR3 has 15 amino acids. DNA of the CDR3: TGTGCCACCAGCAGACAACAGGAGAGACTGGCTGGCTACACCTTC. Protein product: CATSRQQERLAGYTF.

The rearrangement uses TRBV2 and TRBJ2-5; perhaps TRBD1 as D (6 bases). CDR3 length equals 12 residues. Germline V gene sequence: CDR1 SNHLY, CDR2 FYNNEI. Trimming removed 5 bases at V and 3 bases at J, with 7 bases between. The chain's CDR3 is CASSWTEETQYF. The CDR3 region has the DNA TGTGCCAGCAGTTGGACAGAAGAGACCCAGTACTTC. The variable domain in full, completed from reference TRBV2 and TRBJ2-5, reads EPEVTQTPSHQVTQMGQEVILRCVPISNHLYFYWYRQILGQKVEFLVSFYNNEISEKSEIFDDQFSVERPDGSNFTLKIRSTKLEDSAMYFCASSWTEETQYFGPGTRLLVL.

The rearrangement joins TRBV12-3 or TRBV12-4 to TRBJ2-1; D possibly corresponds to TRBD2 (5 bases). Trimming removed 7 bases at V and 3 bases at J, with 10 bases between. The CDR3 spans 13 residues. The CDR3 region is CASNSDYYNEQFF. The CDR3 nucleotides are TGTGCCAGCAACTCCGACTACTACAATGAGCAGTTCTTC.

This sequence joins TRBV5-6 and TRBJ2-2; 9 bases are shared with TRBD1. Trimming removed 1 base from V and 5 bases from J; junction bases left unmatched: 3. Germline CDR1 reads SGHDT; CDR2 reads YYEEEE. There are 15 residues in the CDR3. The chain's CDR3 is CASSLWDRETGELFF. CDR3 in DNA: TGTGCCAGCAGCTTGTGGGACAGGGAGACCGGGGAGCTGTTTTTT.

The V and J genes are TRBV6-1 and TRBJ1-2; 7 positions match TRBD1. This CDR3 is 17 amino acids long. CDR1 MNHNS and CDR2 SASEGT come from the germline V gene. The V segment lost 5 bases and the J segment 3 bases; nucleotides outside the gene matches: 15. The CDR3 here is CASSKESHRGLDYGYTF. The CDR3 nucleotides read TGTGCCAGCAGTAAAGAAAGCCACAGGGGTCTCGACTATGGCTACACCTTC.

This clone was seen just once. The CDR3 region is CATGGAADTQYF. The CDR3 DNA sequence: TGTGCCACGGGGGGGGCGGCAGATACGCAGTATTTT. The rearrangement joins TRBV2 to TRBJ2-3, with 8 bases aligning to TRBD2. The CDR3 covers 12 residues. The trim removed 10 bases at V and 4 bases at J, leaving 4 bases unmatched. The germline CDR1 and CDR2 sequences are SNHLY and FYNNEI.

This chain joins TRBV5-6 and TRBJ2-5; D ambiguous. V was trimmed by 6 bases and J by 1 base, leaving 10 bases between them. The CDR3 has 13 amino acids. Germline V CDR1 and CDR2: SGHDT, YYEEEE. The CDR3 loop reads CASMLSSQETQYF. The CDR3 DNA sequence: TGTGCCAGCATGTTGTCCTCCCAAGAGACCCAGTACTTC.

This clone came up once. The V and J genes are TRBV6-5 and TRBJ2-3; 9 positions agree with TRBD1. The CDR3 is made up of 15 amino acids. In germline, CDR1 is MNHEY, CDR2 SVGAGI. With 2 bases clipped from V and 1 base from J, the junction kept 1 base outside the gene matches. CDR3 nucleotide sequence: TGTGCCAGCAGTTACCGGGACAGGGGCACAGATACGCAGTATTTT. Its translation is CASSYRDRGTDTQYF.